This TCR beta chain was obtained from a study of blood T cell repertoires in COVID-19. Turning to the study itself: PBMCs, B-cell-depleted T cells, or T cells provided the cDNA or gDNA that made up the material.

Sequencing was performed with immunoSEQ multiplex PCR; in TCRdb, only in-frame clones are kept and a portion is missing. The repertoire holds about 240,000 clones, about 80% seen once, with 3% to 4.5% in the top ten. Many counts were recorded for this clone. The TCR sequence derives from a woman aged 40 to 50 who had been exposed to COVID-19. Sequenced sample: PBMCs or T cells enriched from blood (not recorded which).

The CDR3 is CASSPGVTGELFF. The CDR3 DNA sequence: TGTGCCAGCAGCCCAGGCGTCACCGGGGAGCTGTTTTTT. This sequence joins TRBV6-5 and TRBJ2-2; D gene unclear. The CDR3 spans 13 residues. V dropped 6 bases and J dropped 4 bases, with 9 bases sitting between them. The germline V gene encodes CDR1 MNHEY and CDR2 SVGAGI.